This TCR beta chain came from a study of OX40 agonist ivuxolimab in advanced cancers. Study-level background: Two cutaneous melanoma patients and one hepatocellular carcinoma patient, three in all, had partial responses.

Germline V gives CDR1 MNHEY, CDR2 SMNVEV (reference sequence). This CDR3 has 15 amino acids. V dropped 3 bases and J dropped 4 bases, with 13 bases sitting between them. The table came from immunoSEQ multiplex PCR; TCRdb's copy has only in-frame clones and leaves some out. The table lists some 41,000 clones, approximately 81% of them singletons. This chain uses TRBV27 with TRBJ2-1, with D perhaps TRBD2 (6 bases). Here the sequenced sample was CD4+ or CD8+ T cells sorted from blood, taken in a trial of the OX40 agonist ivuxolimab. The TCR sequence derives from an adult with an advanced solid tumor such as melanoma, head and neck, liver or kidney cancer. In nucleotides, the CDR3 is TGTGCCAGCAGTTTTACCGGGAGTTTGTACAATGAGCAGTTCTTC. Translation gives CASSFTGSLYNEQFF.